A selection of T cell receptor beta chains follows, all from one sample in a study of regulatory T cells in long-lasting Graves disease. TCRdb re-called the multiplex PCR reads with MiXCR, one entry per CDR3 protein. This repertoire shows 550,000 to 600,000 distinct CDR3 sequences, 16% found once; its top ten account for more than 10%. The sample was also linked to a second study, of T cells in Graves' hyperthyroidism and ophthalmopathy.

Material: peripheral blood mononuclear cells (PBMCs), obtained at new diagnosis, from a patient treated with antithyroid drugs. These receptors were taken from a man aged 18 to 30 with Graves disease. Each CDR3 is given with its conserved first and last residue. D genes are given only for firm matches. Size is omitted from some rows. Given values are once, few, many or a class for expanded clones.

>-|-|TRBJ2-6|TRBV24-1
TGTGCCACCAGTGATGGAACCTTCCAGAGGGCCGGGGCCAACGTCCTGACTTTC
CATSDGTFQRAGANVLTF
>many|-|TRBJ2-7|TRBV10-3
TGTGCCATCACCGGGACACCGAGGGGTGAGCAGTACTTC
CAITGTPRGEQYF
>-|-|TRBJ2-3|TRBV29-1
TGCAGCGTTGATCAGGGAGTACCTAGCACAGATACGCAGTATTTT
CSVDQGVPSTDTQYF
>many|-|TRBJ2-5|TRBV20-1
TGCAGTGCTAACGCTCGGGTTCAAGAGACCCAGTACTTC
CSANARVQETQYF
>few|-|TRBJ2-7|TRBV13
TGTGCCAGCAGCTACCCGACTCAAACAAGGACCGAGCAGTACTTC
CASSYPTQTRTEQYF
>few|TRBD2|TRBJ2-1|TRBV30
TGTGCCTGGAGTTGGCTAGCGGACAATGAGCAGTTCTTC
CAWSWLADNEQFF
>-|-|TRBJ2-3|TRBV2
TGTGCCAGCTCACCACCGACTTTGGCTACGCAGTATTTT
CASSPPTLATQYF
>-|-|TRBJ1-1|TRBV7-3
TGTGCCAGCAGCTCAATGGGGCGGAACACTGAAGCTTTCTTT
CASSSMGRNTEAFF
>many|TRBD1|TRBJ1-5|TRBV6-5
TGTGCCAGCAGTTACCTAAGGACAGGGTTGGGACAGCCCCAGCATTTT
CASSYLRTGLGQPQHF
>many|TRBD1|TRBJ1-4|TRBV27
TGTGCCAGCACCCTTACAGGGGCCCACGAAAAACTGTTTTTT
CASTLTGAHEKLFF
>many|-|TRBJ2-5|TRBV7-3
TGTGCCAGCAGTCGGCAGGGCCTCCAAGAGACCCAGTACTTC
CASSRQGLQETQYF
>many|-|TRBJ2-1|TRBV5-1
TGCGCCAGCAGATTAGACGGCCTCCCCTACAATGAGCAGTTCTTC
CASRLDGLPYNEQFF
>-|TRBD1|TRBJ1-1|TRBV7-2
TGTGCCAGCAGCCTTGCGGGACAGAGCATGAACACTGAAGCTTTCTTT
CASSLAGQSMNTEAFF
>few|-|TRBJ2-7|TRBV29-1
TGCAGCGTGGCCAGGGGCAACGAGCAGTACTTC
CSVARGNEQYF
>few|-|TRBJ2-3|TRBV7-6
TGTGCCAGCAGCGGACCCGGGACCTCCAAAGTGGATACGCAGTATTTT
CASSGPGTSKVDTQYF
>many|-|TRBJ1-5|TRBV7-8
TGTGCCAGCAGCTTAGGGCAGGGCCACAATCAGCCCCAGCATTTT
CASSLGQGHNQPQHF
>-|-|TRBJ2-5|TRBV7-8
TGTGCCAGCAGCTTAGACCGTAGGAATGGAGCTACGTGCTTC
CASSLDRRNGATCF
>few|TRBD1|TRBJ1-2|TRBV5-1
TGCGCCAGCAGCTTGCAGGGGGCATATGATGGCTACACCTTC
CASSLQGAYDGYTF
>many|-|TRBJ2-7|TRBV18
TGTGCCAGCTCACCACGGCAGGGAGAAGGCGAGCAGTACTTC
CASSPRQGEGEQYF
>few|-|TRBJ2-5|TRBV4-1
TGCGCCAGCAGCCCCACTAGGATAGAGACCCAGTACTTC
CASSPTRIETQYF
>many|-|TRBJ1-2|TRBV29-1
TGCAGCGTTCACCGCGGCAGGGGATCGAGCTATGGCTACACCTTC
CSVHRGRGSSYGYTF
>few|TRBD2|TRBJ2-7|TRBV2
TGTGCCAGCAGTGAAGGTATGGGACTAGCGGCGAGCTCCTACGAGCAGTACTTC
CASSEGMGLAASSYEQYF
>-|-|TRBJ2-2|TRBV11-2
TGTGCCAGCAGCTTACTCCTCGGGATAGTTGGCGGGGAGCTGTTTTTT
CASSLLLGIVGGELFF
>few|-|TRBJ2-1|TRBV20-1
TGCAGTGCTAGAACCTCTATAGCGGCACTCTACAATGAGCAGTTCTTC
CSARTSIAALYNEQFF
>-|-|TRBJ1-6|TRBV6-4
TGTGCCAGCAGTGAAGCCCTGACGGACTATAATTCACCCCTCCACTTT
CASSEALTDYNSPLHF
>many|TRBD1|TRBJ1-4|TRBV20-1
TGCAGTGCTTTCCCGGGACAGGGTCTAGAAAAACTGTTTTTT
CSAFPGQGLEKLFF
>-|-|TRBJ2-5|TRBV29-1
TGCAGCGTTTTCGAAACGGGGGGCGGAGAGACCCAGTACTTC
CSVFETGGGETQYF
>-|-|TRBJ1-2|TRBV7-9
TGTGCCAGCAGCCCAGACAGGACCCACCTTTACTATGGCTACACCTTC
CASSPDRTHLYYGYTF
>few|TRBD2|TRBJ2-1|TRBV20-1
TGCAGTGCTATGGGGGGGGGAAACAATGAGCAGTTCTTC
CSAMGGGNNEQFF
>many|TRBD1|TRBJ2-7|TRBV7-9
TGTGCCAGCAGCAAAGGACAGGGGTACGAGCAGTACTTC
CASSKGQGYEQYF
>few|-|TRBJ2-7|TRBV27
TGTGCCAGCAGTCTCCGGACCTTCCCCTACGAGCAGTACTTC
CASSLRTFPYEQYF
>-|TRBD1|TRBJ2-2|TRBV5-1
TGCGCCAGCAGCTCCGTAGGGGGCTCGGGCACCGGGGAGCTGTTTTTT
CASSSVGGSGTGELFF
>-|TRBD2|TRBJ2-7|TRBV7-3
TGTGCCAGCAGCCGGGGACTAGCGGAGCCCAATGAGCAGTACTTC
CASSRGLAEPNEQYF
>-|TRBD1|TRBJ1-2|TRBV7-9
TGTGCCAGCAGCTTAGGACGACAGGGAGACTATGGCTACACCTTC
CASSLGRQGDYGYTF
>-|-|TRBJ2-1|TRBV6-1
TGTGCCAGCAGCCAATTCACAGGTTCAAGTAACGATGAGCAGTTCTTC
CASSQFTGSSNDEQFF
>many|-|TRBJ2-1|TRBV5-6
TGTGCCAGCAGCTTGGCGGTAGCTTACAATGAGCAGTTCTTC
CASSLAVAYNEQFF
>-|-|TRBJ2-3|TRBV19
TGTGCCAGTACCCCAGGGAGCACAGATACGCAGTATTTT
CASTPGSTDTQYF
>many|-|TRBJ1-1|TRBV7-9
TGTGCCAGCAGCTTAGTTGGCTTACAGGGAAACACTGAAGCTTTCTTT
CASSLVGLQGNTEAFF
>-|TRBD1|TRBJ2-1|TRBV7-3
TGTGCCAGCAGCCCCCAGGACAGGGGGTTCGATGAGCAGTTCTTC
CASSPQDRGFDEQFF
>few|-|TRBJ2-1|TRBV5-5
TGTGCCAGCAGCTTGGCTCAATCCCCTGAGCAGTTCTTC
CASSLAQSPEQFF
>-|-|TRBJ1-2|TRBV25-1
TGTGCCAGCAGTGAATTAGATTCTAACTATGGCTACACCTTC
CASSELDSNYGYTF
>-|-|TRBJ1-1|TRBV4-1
TGCGCCAGCAGCCAAGAAACAGGAGATTACACTGAAGCTTTCTTT
CASSQETGDYTEAFF
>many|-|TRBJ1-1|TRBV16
TGTGCCAGCAGCCAATCCACAGTGCGAGCTTTCTTT
CASSQSTVRAFF
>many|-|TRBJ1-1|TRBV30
TGTGCCTGGAGTGTAGGGGGGTTTGGCACTGAAGCTTTCTTT
CAWSVGGFGTEAFF
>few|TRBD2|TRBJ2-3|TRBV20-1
TGCAGTGCCATGGGGACTAGCGGGATTGGCACAGATACGCAGTATTTT
CSAMGTSGIGTDTQYF
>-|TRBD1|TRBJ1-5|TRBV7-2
TGTGCCAGCAGCACAGCTGGTAGGGACAGTAGCAATCAGCCCCAGCATTTT
CASSTAGRDSSNQPQHF
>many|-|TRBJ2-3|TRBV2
TGTGCCAGCACCATAGGGGAAGATACGCAGTATTTT
CASTIGEDTQYF
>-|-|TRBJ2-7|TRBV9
TGTGCCAGCAGCGTACGGGGGCACCAGGGCTACGAGCAGTACTTC
CASSVRGHQGYEQYF
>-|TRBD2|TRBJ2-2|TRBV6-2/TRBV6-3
TGTGCCAGCAGTAAACTCGCGGGGGCCGGGGAGCTGTTTTTT
CASSKLAGAGELFF
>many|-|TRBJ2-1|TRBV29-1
TGCAGCGTTGAAGCCCCGGGGACGAATGAGCAGTTCTTC
CSVEAPGTNEQFF
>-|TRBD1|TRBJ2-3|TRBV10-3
TGTGCCATCAAAGGGGGCATCACAGATACGCAGTATTTT
CAIKGGITDTQYF
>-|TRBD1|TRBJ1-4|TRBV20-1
TGCAGTGCCCCGGACAGGTTCTCTGAAAAACTGTTTTTT
CSAPDRFSEKLFF
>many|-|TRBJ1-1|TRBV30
TGTGCCTGGAGTGTACAAGTGACTTTGAACACTGAAGCTTTCTTT
CAWSVQVTLNTEAFF
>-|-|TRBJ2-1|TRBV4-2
TGTGCCAGCAGCCAAGATAGGACCGGTTCCTACAATGAGCAGTTCTTC
CASSQDRTGSYNEQFF
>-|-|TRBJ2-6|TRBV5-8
TGTGCCAGCAGCGCTTACAGGGGACTTTACTCTGGGGCCAACGTCCTGACTTTC
CASSAYRGLYSGANVLTF
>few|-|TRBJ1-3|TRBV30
TGTGCCTGGAGTGTGGGACTCTCTGGAAACACCATATATTTT
CAWSVGLSGNTIYF
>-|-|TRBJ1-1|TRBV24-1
TGTGCCACCAGTGACGGTGGGGCCGGATGGAACACTGAAGCTTTCTTT
CATSDGGAGWNTEAFF
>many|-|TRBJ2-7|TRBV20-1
TGCAGTGCTAGGCGGGGTACCTACGAGCAGTACTTC
CSARRGTYEQYF
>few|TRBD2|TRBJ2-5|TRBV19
TGTGCCAGTAGTATCTATGCTAGCGGGCTAAAAGAGACCCAGTACTTC
CASSIYASGLKETQYF